The present entry profiles one T cell receptor beta chain with its context. Its antigen is as yet unknown. Authors' analysis steps: Junction-only sequences produced by ImmunoSEQ had no quality scores, so filtering differed. Clones were sequenced by immunoSEQ multiplex PCR, and TCRdb holds only the in-frame ones, with some missing. V, J and clone size were drawn from that table, and D and trimming were deduced from the DNA. Of some 900,000 clones detected, 76% appear once; the ten largest clones hold around 1.4%. The sample comes from a study of shared clonotypes between healthy human individuals. Looking at the study overall: Samples came from a couple of female and three male donors aged 18 to 49.

Findings and limits, study-wide: Sampling was confined to blood; repertoires within tissues likely differ. Some clonotypes were shared by all four sorted-subset donors, while others were not shared. The non-shared ones had lower generation probabilities than the shared ones.

The TCR originated in a man aged 18 to 29 in good health. Source material: memory CD4+ T cells sorted from blood. As for subset: CD45RA-negative fraction.

The CDR3 protein is CASLQTGSGANVLTF. For the CDR3, the DNA is TGTGCCAGTCTCCAAACAGGCTCTGGGGCCAACGTCCTGACTTTC. The rearrangement links TRBV19 to TRBJ2-6, with a tentative D call TRBD1 (5 bases). This CDR3 has 15 amino acids. The germline gives CDR1 LNHDA, CDR2 SQIVND (reference sequence). V was pared by 8 bases and J by 0 bases, with 11 bases between. Full variable domain (remainder filled in from reference TRBV19 and TRBJ2-6): DGGITQSPKYLFRKEGQNVTLSCEQNLNHDAMYWYRQDPGQGLRLIYYSQIVNDFQKGDIAEGYSVSREKKESFPLTVTSAQKNPTAFYLCASLQTGSGANVLTFGAGSRLTVL.